This T cell receptor beta chain was sequenced in a study of long-term antiretroviral therapy in people with HIV (dated 2022 in TCRdb). In terms of the full investigation: The earliest samples were collected about a decade before the 2015 WHO recommendation for immediate ART, when ART was typically delayed until CD4 counts fell. A retrospective serial study tested whether changes in peripheral blood TRB repertoire composition and diversity were associated with ART initiation and durable HIV suppression. From 30 adults with confirmed HIV infection, the cohort provided fewer than 200 cryopreserved PBMC samples, gathered serially across a mean of approximately six years (range 1-12). No cross-contamination during QIAcube processing was seen in test extractions of a monoclonal T-cell line run alongside 33 polyclonal samples. Of the approximately 32 participants with HIV, roughly 10 were female.

Paper-wide results and their limitations: HIV repertoires had narrower CDR3 length ranges than controls, and the network structure suggested an antigen-experienced repertoire that shifted only slightly toward naive after ART. Inferences about post-ART repertoire changes are limited because no data were available on ART adherence, viral resistance or therapy changes. ART initiation was associated with a significant increase in TRB diversity, but diversity stayed significantly below transplant donor controls even after long-term ART. Expanded TRB clones identified before ART initiation dominated the repertoire at all time points, although this dominance fluctuated and declined in many PLHIV after ART. Because pre-ART samples had limited cell numbers, profiling was done on unsorted PBMC rather than on sorted CD4+ and CD8+ T cells. Samples dated from the mid-2000s to the late 2010s, and the ART regimens used may be less effective than current ones. Since PBMC availability was limited, sequencing covered only the TCR beta chain, with no alpha chain pairing.

The germline V gene provides CDR1 SGHRS and CDR2 YFSETQ. V is reduced by 3 bases and J by 2 bases, leaving a spacing of 15 bases between them. Measured from the cysteine to the phenylalanine, the CDR3 is 15 residues long. The only DNA kept is the CDR3, 45 bases in frame from the first base. To be included, a participant needed at least one PBMC sample from before ART initiation plus at least two post-ART samples. Every participant with HIV received treatment in the United States of America. Before DNA extraction, cryopreserved samples of roughly 0.9-11 million PBMC were thawed and then washed. At the time of the earliest PBMC sample, participants with HIV were aged between roughly 20 and 55 years. Per participant, PBMC samples came from 1-4 timepoints prior to ART initiation and 2-8 timepoints following ART initiation, for a median of 7 samples. For every participant, serial HIV viral load, CD4+ T-cell count, ART history and demographic data were obtained. Genomic DNA was extracted from unsorted PBMC with a Qiagen kit on a QIAcube, with processing performed in batches of 12 samples.

Of note for this clone: This clone's antigen is unknown. No much larger clone exists at a distance of one base, and base qualities are not known.

The immunoSEQ hsTCRB v3.0 assay was used at survey level resolution to sequence the TRB variable region. TRB sequencing targeted a depth of about 40,000-50,000 T-cell genomes per sample. An Illumina MiSeq with a v3 150-cycle kit was used to sequence the pooled TRB libraries. Regarding the original processing steps: Analysis of repertoires was carried out in R inside a reproducible Nextflow workflow spanning QC, data transformation and analysis. Custom analyses were implemented in LymphoSeq2, an R package for AIRR-Seq data exploration. A handful of samples that produced fewer than 5000 total TRB sequences were removed, so 180 or so HIV repertoires were analyzed. Among the roughly 200 retained HIV repertoires, 59 were collected before ART initiation and under 150 after ART initiation. Repertoires were downsampled to 5000 TRB nucleotide sequences, and summary statistics were averaged over 100 downsampling iterations. The analysis kept only TRB sequences whose CDR3 regions were at least seven amino acids long. Diversity was measured with a Shannon entropy-derived clonality score and the Gini coefficient. In the repertoire networks, any two of the top 5000 CDR3 amino acid sequences were connected whenever the two sequences differed by an edit distance of one. For TRB CDR3 amino acid sequences, GLIPH2 was used to predict antigen specificity groups and MHC restriction. To flag known associations with CMV, EBV, HIV or tissue antigens, CDR3 amino acid sequences were compared against VDJdb and McPAS-TCR. Pre-ART, post-ART and control groups were compared with Wilcoxon signed-rank tests and Holm-Bonferroni correction. TCRdb retrieved this table from immuneACCESS and kept in-frame rearrangements only. Not all clones are present; in checked studies, unresolved V genes account for under half, and no reason is known for the remainder. The V and J calls and clone size come from that table; D and trimming were worked out from the DNA. The sample has 25,000 or so clones on record, approximately 93% of them singletons. The leading ten clones occupy over 9% of the sample.

The material was unsorted PBMCs, obtained 6.2 years after starting antiretroviral therapy. Recombination linked TRBV5-1 to TRBJ2-7; there is no confident call for the D gene. The origin of this receptor is a man in his forties or fifties with HIV. The DNA sequence follows: TGCGCCAGCAGCTCCAAAGGCGGTGGTACCTACGAGCAGTACTTC. Its protein reads: CASSSKGGGTYEQYF.